This entry lists 20 T cell receptor beta chains sequenced from one sample in a study of blood T cell repertoires in COVID-19. Using immunoSEQ multiplex PCR, the repertoire was profiled, and TCRdb retains in-frame clones only, with some absent. The table records about 20,000 clones, about 90% of them present only once. Sequencing was performed on peripheral blood. These receptors originate from a human donor in a cohort sampled during active COVID-19.

V usage is TRBV27 and J usage is TRBJ1-2, with unresolved D. CDR3 length: 13 amino acids. The germline V and J ends were trimmed by 6 bases and 7 bases, with 15 bases remaining between them. The germline gives CDR1 MNHEY, CDR2 SMNVEV (reference sequence). The CDR3 coding sequence is TGTGCCAGCAGAAGGACCGCCGAGGGTGGCTACACCTTC. It translates to CASRRTAEGGYTF.

The chain links TRBV7-9 to TRBJ2-3; no firm D call. The germline gives CDR1 SEHNR, CDR2 FQNEAQ (reference sequence). V lost 4 bases and J lost 2, with 7 bases in between. The CDR3 consists of 13 residues. The CDR3 DNA sequence: TGTGCCAGCAGCTCATACTTCACAGATACGCAGTATTTT. It translates to CASSSYFTDTQYF.

This sequence joins TRBV7-2 and TRBJ2-3, with D maybe TRBD2 (6 bases). Germline V CDR1 and CDR2: SGHTA, FQGNSA. V lost 6 bases and J lost 2, with 12 bases in between. CDR3 length: 14 residues. In nucleotides, the CDR3 is TGTGCCAGCAGTCGGACGGGAGTCACAGATACGCAGTATTTT. This encodes CASSRTGVTDTQYF.

This clone was seen only once. The chain has TRBV2 and TRBJ2-2, with TRBD2 as a possible D gene (5 bases). The CDR3 spans 16 residues. Trimming took 3 bases from V and 2 from J, leaving 13 bases between them. In germline, CDR1 is SNHLY, CDR2 FYNNEI. The DNA for the CDR3 is TGTGCCAGCAGTGACCCAGCGGACTTAAACACCGGGGAGCTGTTTTTT. Encoded protein: CASSDPADLNTGELFF.

This clone was seen just once. The chain employs TRBV28 and TRBJ1-5; D is possibly TRBD1 (6 bases). CDR1 is MDHEN and CDR2 is SYDVKM in the germline V gene. The CDR3 is 12 residues long. V was shortened by 6 bases and J by 9 bases, with 12 bases between the two germline ends. The CDR3 bases are TGTGCCAGCAGCCTCGGACAGCCGCCCCAGCATTTT. It codes for CASSLGQPPQHF.

This clone came up once. A read error may account for a junction end that differs from germline. The chain couples TRBV15 to TRBJ1-2; no reliable D call. The V gene's germline CDR1 is LNHNV and CDR2 YYDKDF (reference sequence). This CDR3 comprises 14 residues. This CDR3 is CATSRGDGNYGHTF. The CDR3 nucleotides are TGTGCCACCAGCAGAGGCGACGGGAACTATGGCCACACCTTC.

CDR3 region: CASSLGLAGREQFF. CDR3 DNA sequence: TGTGCCAGCAGCTTGGGACTAGCGGGGAGGGAGCAGTTCTTC. J is TRBJ2-1 and V is TRBV5-5, with TRBD2 identical over 11 bases. Germline lookup yields CDR1 SGHKS and CDR2 YYEKEE (reference sequence). The CDR3 has 14 residues. The V and J ends lost 0 bases and 10 bases, in that order; junction bases with no gene match: 3.

V and J are TRBV7-9 and TRBJ2-3; TRBD1 aligns across 7 bases. Germline CDR1 and CDR2: SEHNR and FQNEAQ (reference sequence). V lost 5 bases and J lost 6; bases outside the gene matches: 8. The CDR3 loop spans 14 amino acids. In DNA form, the CDR3 reads TGTGCCAGCAGCCTCCGACAGGGAAGCGATACGCAGTATTTT. It yields the protein CASSLRQGSDTQYF.

The chain carries TRBV5-4 and TRBJ1-1; TRBD1 agrees at 8 bases. The ends lost 2 bases at V and 3 bases at J; junction bases unmatched: 3. The CDR3 has 14 residues. CDR1 is SGHNT, CDR2 YYREEE, per germline (reference sequence). CDR3 protein: CASSFGTGYTEAFF. The DNA for the CDR3 is TGTGCCAGCAGCTTCGGGACAGGTTACACTGAAGCTTTCTTT.

The chain is built from TRBV4-2 and TRBJ1-2; TRBD1 matches at 8 bases. The CDR3 is 16 amino acids. Trimming at V came to 4 bases and at J to 3 bases, leaving 10 bases not matched to a gene. Germline CDR1 is LGHNA and CDR2 is YNFKEQ. As DNA, the CDR3 is TGTGCCAGCAGCCGACACTTACAGGGGGGAGACTATGGCTACACCTTC. This gives the protein CASSRHLQGGDYGYTF.

This sequence joins TRBV6-5 and TRBJ2-2; 7 bases match TRBD1. The CDR3 is 15 amino acids. Looked up from germline, CDR1 is MNHEY and CDR2 is SVGAGI. V was pared by 6 bases and J by 2 bases, with 6 bases of the junction left unmatched. DNA for the CDR3: TGTGCCAGCAGACCAGGGACAGCCAACACCGGGGAGCTGTTTTTT. Encoded protein: CASRPGTANTGELFF.

The chain has TRBV4-2 and TRBJ2-3; possibly TRBD1 for D (5 bases). This CDR3 is 15 amino acids long. Germline lookup yields CDR1 LGHNA and CDR2 YNFKEQ. Trimming cost V 1 base and J 0 bases, with 8 bases left between them. The CDR3 DNA is TGTGCCAGCAGCCAAGGTCAGGGAAGCACAGATACGCAGTATTTT. Protein: CASSQGQGSTDTQYF.

The chain employs TRBV7-9 and TRBJ2-7, with D possibly matching TRBD2 (6 bases). Germline V lookup: CDR1 SEHNR, CDR2 FQNEAQ (reference sequence). Trimming left V 5 bases short and J 3 bases short, with 17 bases between. The CDR3 runs to 15 residues. In DNA form, the CDR3 reads TGTGCCAGCAGCGACCCCCGGGGGTTTCGCTACGAGCAGTACTTC. It codes for CASSDPRGFRYEQYF.

This clone was seen a handful of times. The V and J genes are TRBV10-1 and TRBJ2-7; 10 bases are a match to TRBD1. The germline V gene has CDR1 WNHNN and CDR2 SYGVQD (reference sequence). The CDR3 spans 14 residues. After removal of 8 bases from V and 7 bases from J, the junction contained 11 bases not matched to a gene. CDR3 loop: CASGDGQGVGEQYV. The CDR3 nucleotides read TGCGCCAGCGGGGACGGACAGGGGGTAGGTGAGCAGTACGTC.

The CDR3 protein is CASSPYRETLQETQYF. For the CDR3, the DNA is TGTGCCAGCAGCCCCTATCGGGAAACCTTACAAGAGACCCAGTACTTC. The chain employs TRBV3-1 (or the pseudogene TRBV3-2) and TRBJ2-5; D perhaps matches TRBD2 (5 bases). From germline, CDR1 is LGHDT and CDR2 YNNKEL (reference sequence). The CDR3 consists of 16 residues. V was pared by 4 bases and J by 2 bases, with 17 bases between.

This chain uses TRBV4-3 with TRBJ2-2; D is perhaps TRBD2 (5 bases). Trimming removed 6 bases at V and 0 bases at J, with 17 bases between. The CDR3 has 17 amino acids. In germline, CDR1 is LGHNA, CDR2 YSLEER. DNA of the CDR3: TGCGCCAGCAGACTTGACGCTTCGGGGACGAACACCGGGGAGCTGTTTTTT. Translated, it gives CASRLDASGTNTGELFF.

V is TRBV18 and J is TRBJ2-3; 14 bases are a match to TRBD2. The CDR3 is made up of 16 amino acids. The ends lost 2 bases at V and 4 bases at J; junction bases unmatched: 2. Germline V gives CDR1 KGHSH, CDR2 LQKENI. CDR3: CASSPGTSGSSDTQYF. As DNA, the CDR3 is TGTGCCAGCTCACCAGGGACTAGCGGGAGTTCAGATACGCAGTATTTT.

The CDR3 region has the DNA TGTGCCAGCAAAGGGGGCGTGAACACCGGGGAGCTGTTTTTT. Its protein is CASKGGVNTGELFF. This chain uses TRBV11-3 with TRBJ2-2, with 7 bases aligning to TRBD1. The V segment lost 7 bases and the J segment 1 base; nucleotides outside the gene matches: 3. Germline values: CDR1 SGHNT, CDR2 YENEEA. The CDR3 totals 14 residues.

The chain uses TRBV20-1 and TRBJ2-7; 7 positions agree with TRBD2. The CDR3 is 11 residues long. Trimming at V came to 3 bases and at J to 6 bases, leaving 2 bases not matched to a gene. The germline CDR1 and CDR2 sequences are DFQATT and SNEGSKA (reference sequence). The CDR3 region is CSASSGFEQYV. The CDR3 bases are TGCAGTGCTAGTAGCGGGTTCGAGCAGTACGTC.

This clone was recorded only once. The chain combines TRBV19 with TRBJ1-5; D ambiguous. The germline CDR1 and CDR2 sequences are LNHDA and SQIVND (reference sequence). The CDR3 is 15 amino acids. V was trimmed by 5 bases and J by 2 bases, leaving 13 bases between them. This chain's CDR3 is CASSLRAEGNQPQHF. Here the CDR3 DNA reads TGTGCCAGTAGTTTACGGGCGGAGGGCAATCAGCCCCAGCATTTT.